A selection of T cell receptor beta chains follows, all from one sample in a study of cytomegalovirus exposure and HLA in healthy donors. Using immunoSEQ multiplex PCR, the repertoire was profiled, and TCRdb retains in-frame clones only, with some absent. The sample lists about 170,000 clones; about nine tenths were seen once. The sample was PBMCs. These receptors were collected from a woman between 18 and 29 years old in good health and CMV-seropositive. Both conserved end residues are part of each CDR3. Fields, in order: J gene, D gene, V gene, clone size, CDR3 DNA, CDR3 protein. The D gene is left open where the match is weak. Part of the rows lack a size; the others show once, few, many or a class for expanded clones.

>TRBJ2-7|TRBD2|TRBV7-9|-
TGTGCCAGCAGCTTGCCGGGACTAACCTACGAGCAGTACTTC
CASSLPGLTYEQYF
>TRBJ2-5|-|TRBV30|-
TGTGCCTTTTCTACCGAGGAGACCCAGTACTTC
CAFSTEETQYF
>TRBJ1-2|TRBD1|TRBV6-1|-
TGTGCCAGCACTTCGGGACAGGGGGTCTCTGGCTACACCTTC
CASTSGQGVSGYTF
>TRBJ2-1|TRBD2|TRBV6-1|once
TGTGCCAGCACCCCACTAGCGGGAGGGTCGGATGAGCAGTTCTTC
CASTPLAGGSDEQFF
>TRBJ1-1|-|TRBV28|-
TGTGCCAGCAGTCAATTGAACACTGAAGCTTTCTTT
CASSQLNTEAFF
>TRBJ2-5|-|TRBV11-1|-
TGTGCCAGCAGCTTAACTATAGTAGAGACCCAGTACTTC
CASSLTIVETQYF
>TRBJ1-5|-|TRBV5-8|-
TGTGCCAGCAGCGCGGGCCCTTGGAGCAATCAGCCCCAGCATTTT
CASSAGPWSNQPQHF
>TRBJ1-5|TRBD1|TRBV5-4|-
TGTGCCAGCAGCTCGGTACGGACAGGGATTTATCGGTCCCAGCATTTT
CASSSVRTGIYRSQHF
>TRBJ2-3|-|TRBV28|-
TGTGCCACCCATTTCCGTTCCGGGACTAGCACAGATACGCAGTATTTT
CATHFRSGTSTDTQYF
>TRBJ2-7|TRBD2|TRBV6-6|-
TGTGCCAGCAGTTCCCGGAGGCGGGAGGGCCCGTACGAGCAGTACTTC
CASSSRRREGPYEQYF
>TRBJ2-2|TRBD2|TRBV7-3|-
TGTGCCAGCAGCTTAGGTAGCGGGAGAAGCACCGGGGAGCTGTTTTTT
CASSLGSGRSTGELFF
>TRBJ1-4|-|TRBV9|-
TGTGCCAGCAGCCCGGAGGGGAAAACTAATGAAAAACTGTTTTTT
CASSPEGKTNEKLFF
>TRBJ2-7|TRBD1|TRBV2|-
TGCCTCTCTTATGGACAGGGGGCCTCGATCTACGAGCAGTACTTC
CLSYGQGASIYEQYF
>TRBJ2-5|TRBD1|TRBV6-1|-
TGTGCCACCGACGACAGGGGAGAGACCCAGTACTTC
CATDDRGETQYF
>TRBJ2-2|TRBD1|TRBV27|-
TGTGCCAGCAGCCATGGACAGGGGTACGCCGGGGAGCTGTTTTTT
CASSHGQGYAGELFF
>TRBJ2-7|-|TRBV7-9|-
TGTGCCAGCAGCGGGAGTGGCGAGCAGTACTTC
CASSGSGEQYF
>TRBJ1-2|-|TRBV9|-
TGTGCCAGCAGCCTGGGTGGGGCGGATGGCTACACCTTC
CASSLGGADGYTF
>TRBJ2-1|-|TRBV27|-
TGTGCCAGCAGTTTACGCTCTATATACAATGAGCAGTTCTTC
CASSLRSIYNEQFF
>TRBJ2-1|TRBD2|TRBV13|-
TGTGCCAGCAGCTTAGCCAGCGGGAGGCCGAGCTCCTACAATGAGCAGTTCTTC
CASSLASGRPSSYNEQFF
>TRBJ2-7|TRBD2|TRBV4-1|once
TGCGCCAGCAGCCAGGGGACTAGCGGGAGCACCTTCTCCTACGAGCAGTACTTC
CASSQGTSGSTFSYEQYF
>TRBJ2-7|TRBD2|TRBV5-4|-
TGTGCCAGCAGCCGGGCGGGGTTGCGGGAGTTGAGGAACGAGCAGTACTTC
CASSRAGLRELRNEQYF
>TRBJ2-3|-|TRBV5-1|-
TGCGCCAGCAGCATCCTAGGAGATACGCAGTATTTT
CASSILGDTQYF
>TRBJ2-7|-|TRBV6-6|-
TGTGCCAGCAGTTCTCAGATTCCCTACGAGCAGTACTTC
CASSSQIPYEQYF
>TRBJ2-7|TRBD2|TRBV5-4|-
TGTGCCAGCAGCCTCCGGGGGGGCAACGAGCAGTACTTC
CASSLRGGNEQYF
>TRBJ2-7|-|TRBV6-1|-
TGTGCCAGCAGTGAACACAGGTCCTCTGGGGAGCAGTACTTC
CASSEHRSSGEQYF
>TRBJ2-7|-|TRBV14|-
TGTGCCAGCAGTCGTCACTCGAGCTCCTACGAGCAGTACTTC
CASSRHSSSYEQYF
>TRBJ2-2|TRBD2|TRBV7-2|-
TGTGCCAGCAGCTTCGGTCTAGCGGTCAACGGGGAGCTGTTTTTT
CASSFGLAVNGELFF
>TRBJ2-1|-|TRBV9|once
TGTGCCAGCAGCGTAGTCGGGGGGACACCGTACAATGAGCAGTTCTTC
CASSVVGGTPYNEQFF
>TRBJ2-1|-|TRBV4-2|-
TGTGCCAGCACCCCCTTAGGGGGAGGGACGACCTACAATGAGCAGTTCTTC
CASTPLGGGTTYNEQFF
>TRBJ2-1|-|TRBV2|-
TGTGCCAGGGCCCTGAGGAATGAGCAGTTCTTC
CARALRNEQFF
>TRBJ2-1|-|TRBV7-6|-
TGTGCCAGCAGCTTAGGCCGGTCTTCAGGTGGTGAGCAGTTCTTC
CASSLGRSSGGEQFF
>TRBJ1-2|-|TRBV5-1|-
TGCGCCAGCAGCTTGGCCGGGGGCTATGGCTACACCTTC
CASSLAGGYGYTF
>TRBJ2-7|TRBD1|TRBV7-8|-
TGTGCCAGCAGCTTTAGGACAGGGGATGGCTACGAGCAGTACTTC
CASSFRTGDGYEQYF
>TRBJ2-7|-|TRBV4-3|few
TGCGCCAGCAGCCAAGAGACGGCAGGCTACGAGCAGTACTTC
CASSQETAGYEQYF
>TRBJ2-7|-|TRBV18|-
TGTGCCAGCTCCCTCCGGGATACCTACGAGCAGTACTTC
CASSLRDTYEQYF
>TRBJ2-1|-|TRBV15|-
TGTGCCACCAGCAGACCGGGAAACAATGAGCAGTTCTTC
CATSRPGNNEQFF
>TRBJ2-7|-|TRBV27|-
TGTGCCAGCAGTTCCCAGGACAGTGGGTCCGACTACGAGCAGTACTTC
CASSSQDSGSDYEQYF
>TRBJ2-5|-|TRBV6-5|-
TGTGCCAGCAGTTACTCGGCAGGGAAAGAGACCCAGTACTTC
CASSYSAGKETQYF
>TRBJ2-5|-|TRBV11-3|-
TGTGCCAGCAGCTTAGAACGGGGAGAGACCCAGTACTTC
CASSLERGETQYF
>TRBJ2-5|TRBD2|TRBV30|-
TGTGCCTGGAGTCGCGCTAGCGGGCTTCAAGAGACCCAGTACTTC
CAWSRASGLQETQYF
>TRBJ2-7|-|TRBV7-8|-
TGTGCCAGCAGCGCCCGGGGAGCGGCCAACGCCTACGAGCAGTACTTC
CASSARGAANAYEQYF